Listed here are 23 T cell receptor beta chains from one sample, sequenced in a study of CD8+ T cells in alopecia areata. Extracted from the samples, RNA was reverse transcribed into cDNA to serve as the sequencing template. Clones were sequenced by immunoSEQ multiplex PCR, and TCRdb holds only the in-frame ones, with some missing. The record shows approximately 280,000 clones for this sample, with no singletons present. Sorting relied on CD4, CD8alpha, NKG2D, NKG2ACE and other markers applied to pooled cutaneous lymph node cells. Sequenced material: CD4+ T cells sorted from a lymph node. The source of these receptors is a C3H/HeJ mouse with alopecia areata. This mouse strain has H2-k as its MHC haplotype.

This clone was seen only a few times. Each gene name is a mouse one. The read halts 4 residues ahead of the CDR3 end, with the missing end drawn from the germline J gene. The rearrangement links TRBV13-3 to TRBJ2-1, with 7 nucleotides matching TRBD1. CDR1 is NNHDY, CDR2 SYVADS, per germline. The CDR3 spans 14 residues. CDR3 sequence reads: CASSDHTGEAEQFF. The DNA read from the CDR3 is TGTGCCAGCAGTGATCATACAGGGGAGGCT.

A few counts support this clone. The gene names given are mouse names. The observed sequence ends 4 residues before the CDR3 terminus, with the missing tail filled in from the germline J gene. Other nucleotide sequences in the sample specify the same CDR3. The rearrangement joins TRBV19 to TRBJ2-7; 9 nucleotides align to TRBD2. This CDR3 has 14 amino acids. V lost 1 base and J lost 3; bases outside the gene matches: 2. Germline-derived CDR1 and CDR2 are FNHDT and SITEND (reference sequence). This CDR3 reads CASSIPGGGYEQYF. The covered CDR3 bases are TGTGCCAGCAGTATACCTGGGGGGGGCTAT.

This clone appeared a few times. Mouse names are used for the genes. Here the CDR3 reads CAWDWGGYTGQLYF. The CDR3 DNA, read in part, is TGTGCCTGGGACTGGGGGGGTTACACCGGG. V is TRBV31 and J is TRBJ2-2; 11 positions agree with TRBD2. The CDR3 end falls 4 residues outside the read, so it is completed with the germline J gene. Germline V gives CDR1 GKSSPN, CDR2 SITVG. This CDR3 is built from 14 residues. The junction had 2 bases not matched to a gene; V was cut back by 5 bases and J by 3 bases.

This clone appeared many times. Gene names follow the mouse nomenclature. The CDR3 end is not reached by the read, which stops 4 residues before it; the germline J gene fills it in. Other nucleotide sequences in the sample specify the same CDR3. V is TRBV19 and J is TRBJ2-2; D might be TRBD1 (5 bases). CDR1 is FNHDT and CDR2 is SITEND in the germline V gene (reference sequence). Trimming stripped 1 base from V and 0 bases from J, with 7 bases between. This CDR3 is built from 15 residues. The sequenced CDR3 bases are TGTGCCAGCAGTATAACAGGAGCAAACACCGGG. Its protein product is CASSITGANTG. The full CDR3 reads CASSITGANTGQLYF.

This clone was detected only a few times. The gene symbols are mouse symbols. The CDR3 end lies 4 residues beyond the end of the read and is filled in from the germline J gene. Other nucleotide sequences in the sample specify the same CDR3. The chain uses TRBV19 and TRBJ2-1; 8 bases are shared with TRBD1. V shed 5 bases and J 1 base; nucleotides not matched to a gene: 2. Germline V lookup: CDR1 FNHDT, CDR2 SITEND (reference sequence). The CDR3 loop spans 14 amino acids. This CDR3 is CASSGQGNYAEQFF. Incomplete CDR3 DNA: TGTGCCAGCAGCGGACAGGGAAACTATGCT.

A note on this clone: The gene names here belong to mouse. The CDR3 sequence: CASSQDRDRANTEVFF. The CDR3 DNA, read in part, is TGTGCCAGCAGCCAAGATAGGGACAGGGCAAACACA. The chain recombines TRBV5 with TRBJ1-1; 9 bases line up with TRBD1. The read falls 4 residues short of the CDR3 end, and the missing part is taken from the germline J gene. V was clipped by 0 bases and J by 0 bases; unmatched bases: 2. Germline V CDR1 and CDR2: LGHNA, YNLKQL (reference sequence). This CDR3 comprises 16 residues.

This clone appeared a few times. Gene names refer to mouse genes. The sequence runs out 4 residues before the end of the CDR3; the remainder is reconstructed from the germline J gene. The rearrangement uses TRBV19 and TRBJ2-1, with TRBD1 matching 7 bases. The CDR3 is 13 residues long. Germline V gene lookup returns CDR1 FNHDT and CDR2 SITEND (reference sequence). The sequenced CDR3 bases are TGTGCCAGCAGTACCCTACAGGGGGCT. Translation gives CASSTLQGA. The whole CDR3 sequence is CASSTLQGAEQFF.

This clone was observed a handful of times. Gene names denote mouse genes. Coverage ceases 4 residues before the CDR3 finishes, and the germline J gene fills in the end. The chain uses TRBV13-3 and TRBJ2-7; 10 bases line up with TRBD2. Trimming cost V 5 bases and J 0 bases; bases outside gene matches: 2. The CDR3 sequence is 14 residues long. CDR1 is NNHDY and CDR2 is SYVADS in the germline V gene. The CDR3 loop reads CASRGTGDSYEQYF. Incomplete CDR3 DNA: TGTGCCAGCAGAGGGACTGGGGACTCCTAT.

This clone was counted a few times. The gene symbols are mouse symbols. Read data end 4 residues before the CDR3 end; the end is taken from the germline J gene. Other nucleotide sequences in the sample specify the same CDR3. The chain is built from TRBV13-1 and TRBJ2-5; 8 bases match TRBD1. Per germline, CDR1 NSHNY and CDR2 SYGAGN. This CDR3 comprises 13 residues. CDR3: CASSPTGVDTQYF. Incomplete CDR3 DNA: TGTGCCAGCAGTCCGACAGGGGTGGAC.

In the case of this clone: The gene symbols are mouse symbols. From the germline J gene comes the end of the CDR3, since the read stops 4 residues before it. V gene TRBV1 combines with J gene TRBJ2-1; 7 bases fit TRBD1. CDR3 length equals 16 residues. Looked up from germline, CDR1 is NSQYPW and CDR2 is LRSPGD (reference sequence). J lost 4 bases, V lost 0 bases, and 6 bases had no gene match. CDR3 sequence reads: CTCSADLQGVYAEQFF. The part of the CDR3 DNA that was read is TGCACCTGCAGTGCAGATCTCCAGGGGGTTTATGCT.

This clone turned up a few times. Each gene name is a mouse one. The observed sequence ends 4 residues before the CDR3 terminus, with the missing tail filled in from the germline J gene. V usage is TRBV19 and J usage is TRBJ2-7; 11 positions match TRBD2. The CDR3 is 15 residues long. V trimming: 3 bases; J trimming: 0 bases; junction bases outside the gene matches: 2. The V gene's germline CDR1 is FNHDT and CDR2 SITEND (reference sequence). Here the CDR3 reads CASSKTGGVSYEQYF. The sequenced CDR3 bases are TGTGCCAGCAGTAAGACTGGGGGGGTCTCCTAT.

A note on this clone: Germline and genes here are mouse. The observed sequence ends 4 residues before the CDR3 terminus, with the missing tail filled in from the germline J gene. The genes are TRBV1 and TRBJ2-4; D is perhaps TRBD1 (7 bases). From germline, CDR1 is NSQYPW and CDR2 LRSPGD (reference sequence). CDR3 length equals 14 residues. The CDR3: CTCSAPGGKNTLYF. CDR3 DNA (partial): TGCACCTGCAGCGCTCCAGGGGGGAAAAAC. The full variable domain, its missing parts supplied by reference TRBV1 and TRBJ2-4, is VTLLEQNPRWRLVPRGQAVNLRCILKNSQYPWMSWYQQDLQKQLQWLFTLRSPGDKEVKSLPGADYLATRVTDTELRLQVANMSQGRTLYCTCSAPGGKNTLYFGAGTRLSVL.

This clone was seen a few times. Gene labels here are mouse ones. Read sequence stops 4 residues before the CDR3 end, and the germline J gene provides the missing end. Other DNA sequences in this sample translate to the same CDR3. The chain has TRBV13-1 and TRBJ2-5; D is unclear. Germline V lookup: CDR1 NSHNY, CDR2 SYGAGN. V dropped 1 base and J dropped 3 bases, with 3 bases sitting between them. The CDR3 is 12 residues long. CDR3 sequence: CASSDSQDTQYF. The sequenced part of the CDR3 DNA is TGTGCCAGCAGTGATTCACAAGAC.

To note about this clone: Gene names and germline match the mouse. The read terminates 4 residues ahead of where the CDR3 ends, so the germline J gene completes it. This chain links TRBV13-3 with TRBJ2-1, with 9 positions matching TRBD2. The trim removed 2 bases at V and 6 bases at J, leaving 6 bases unmatched. Germline values: CDR1 NNHDY, CDR2 SYVADS. This CDR3 is 15 amino acids long. CDR3 sequence: CASSEQLGGFAEQFF. Partial CDR3 DNA: TGTGCCAGCAGTGAGCAACTGGGGGGTTTTGCT.

Comments on this clone: Mouse germline and gene names are used. The observed sequence ends 4 residues before the CDR3 terminus, with the missing tail filled in from the germline J gene. The chain has TRBV1 and TRBJ2-2, with TRBD2 identical over 14 bases. The germline gives CDR1 NSQYPW, CDR2 LRSPGD (reference sequence). This CDR3 is built from 17 residues. V lost 4 bases and J lost 2; bases outside the gene matches: 3. CDR3 loop: CTCSGDWGGPNTGQLYF. CDR3 DNA (partial): TGCACCTGCAGTGGGGACTGGGGGGGCCCGAACACCGGG.

This clone was picked up a small number of times. Genes and germline are mouse. The read ends 4 residues early relative to the CDR3; the germline J gene fills the gap. The gene calls are TRBV1 and TRBJ2-3; 7 bases fit TRBD2. The germline CDR1 and CDR2 sequences are NSQYPW and LRSPGD (reference sequence). CDR3 length equals 12 residues. Partial CDR3 DNA: TGCACCTGCGGGGGGGAGAGAGAA. As protein: CTCGGERE. The full CDR3 reads CTCGGERETLYF.

This clone appeared a few times. The genes are named according to mouse. The CDR3 extends 3 residues past the end of the read, so its final part is completed from the germline J gene. Other DNA sequences in the sample encode the same CDR3. The chain has TRBV1 and TRBJ1-6, with a possible D match to TRBD1 (6 bases). TRBJ1-6 is placed among ORFs of uncertain function. This CDR3 comprises 16 residues. CDR1 is NSQYPW, CDR2 LRSPGD, per germline (reference sequence). V was pared by 3 bases and J by 0 bases, with 9 bases between. The CDR3 protein is CTCSAGDNSYNSPLYF. CDR3 DNA (partial): TGCACCTGCAGTGCGGGGGACAATTCCTATAATTCGCCC.

At least ten counts were recorded for this clone. The gene names here belong to mouse. The CDR3 goes on 4 residues after the read ends, and that part is filled in from the germline J gene. The chain joins TRBV13-2 to TRBJ2-5; 10 bases match TRBD1. Germline values: CDR1 NNHNN, CDR2 SYGAGS (reference sequence). The CDR3 extends over 14 amino acids. The DNA read from the CDR3 is TGTGCCAGCGGTGTGGGACAGGGGAAAGAC. Encoded protein: CASGVGQGKD. The whole CDR3 protein is CASGVGQGKDTQYF.

In this sample, this clone turned up many times. Mouse gene names and germline throughout. The DNA ends 4 residues before the CDR3 does, and the rest of the CDR3 is filled in from the germline J gene. At the DNA level, this CDR3 is encoded by other sequences in the same sample as well. The chain is built from TRBV16 and TRBJ1-2; 7 bases match TRBD1. This CDR3 has 14 residues. Unmatched junction bases numbered 2, after V lost 4 bases and J lost 0 bases. The germline CDR1 and CDR2 sequences are SGHSA and FRNQAP. The part of the CDR3 DNA that was read is TGTGCAAGCAGCTCGGGGACAGCAAACTCC. It translates to CASSSGTANS. The whole CDR3 sequence reads CASSSGTANSDYTF. Complete variable domain (other parts from reference TRBV16 and TRBJ1-2): NAGVIQTPRHKVTGKGQEATLWCEPISGHSAVFWYRQTIVQGLEFLTYFRNQAPIDDSGMPKERFSAQMPNQSHSTLKIQSTQPQDSAVYLCASSSGTANSDYTFGSGTRLLVI.

The sample holds a few counts of this clone. Germline and genes: mouse. The CDR3 end is not reached by the read, which stops 4 residues before it; the germline J gene fills it in. This chain joins TRBV5 and TRBJ2-1; 12 bases map to TRBD2. The CDR3 sequence is 15 residues long. CDR1 is LGHNA, CDR2 YNLKQL, per germline (reference sequence). CDR3: CASSHQDWGGAEQFF. The CDR3 DNA, read in part, is TGTGCCAGCAGCCACCAGGACTGGGGGGGGGCT.

Note on this clone: All gene names here are mouse names. From the germline J gene comes the end of the CDR3, since the read stops 4 residues before it. The V and J genes are TRBV5 and TRBJ2-5, with TRBD2 matching 11 bases. Germline lookup yields CDR1 LGHNA and CDR2 YNLKQL (reference sequence). This CDR3 is built from 16 residues. After removal of 3 bases from V and 3 bases from J, the junction contained 5 bases not matched to a gene. CDR3 DNA, as far as it was read: TGTGCCAGCAGCCACGTCGGGACTGGGGGACAAGAC. Protein product: CASSHVGTGGQD. The full CDR3 protein reads CASSHVGTGGQDTQYF.

Note on this clone: Mouse gene names apply. The sample has other DNA sequences that encode this CDR3 too. The part of the CDR3 DNA that was read is TGTGCCTGGAGAGGCTGGGGCCAAGAC. Translation: CAWRGWGQD. In full, the CDR3 is CAWRGWGQDTQYF. The genes are TRBV31 and TRBJ2-5; maybe TRBD2 (6 bases). The sequence runs out 4 residues before the end of the CDR3; the remainder is reconstructed from the germline J gene. Germline V CDR1 and CDR2: GKSSPN, SITVG. V was pared by 3 bases and J by 2 bases, with 9 bases between. The CDR3 length is 13 residues.

Details on this clone: Genes here carry mouse names. The read falls 4 residues short of the CDR3 end, and the missing part is taken from the germline J gene. This chain uses TRBV14 with TRBJ2-5; 8 positions match TRBD2. This CDR3 region has 16 residues. J was trimmed by 2 bases and V by 0 bases; bases with no gene match: 5. CDR1 is SGHDT, CDR2 FRDEAV, per germline. CDR3 protein: CASSFWGGEGQDTQYF. The CDR3 DNA, read in part, is TGTGCCAGCAGTTTCTGGGGGGGCGAGGGCCAAGAC.